The 10 T cell receptor beta chains given below trace back to one sample, sequenced in a study of response to subunit inactivated influenza vaccine. TCRdb reprocessed the RT-PCR reads with MiXCR, giving one entry per CDR3 protein. The data show 200,000 to 300,000 distinct CDR3 sequences, 9% to 15% seen once. This sample comprised non-naive T cells sorted from PBMCs, obtained around two weeks before vaccination. The receptors were gathered from a man in his forties or fifties who received an inactivated influenza vaccine.

This clonotype was observed a few times. This chain uses TRBV20-1 with TRBJ2-7, with a possible D match to TRBD2 (5 bases). CDR3 length: 15 residues. The germline V and J ends were trimmed by 1 base and 7 bases, with 20 bases remaining between them. CDR1 and CDR2 (germline): DFQATT, SNEGSKA (reference sequence). CDR3 sequence reads: CSARARGRMAGEQYF. The CDR3 nucleotides read TGCAGTGCTAGAGCCCGAGGGCGGATGGCTGGTGAGCAGTACTTC.

The chain employs TRBV3-1 and TRBJ2-1, with D uncertain. Per the germline V gene, CDR1 is LGHDT and CDR2 is YNNKEL (reference sequence). Trimming left V 1 base short and J 6 bases short, with 7 bases between. The CDR3 length is 13 residues. This CDR3 is CASSQGAPNEQFF. DNA of the CDR3: TGTGCCAGCAGCCAAGGTGCCCCCAATGAGCAGTTCTTC.

At least ten counts were recorded for this clonotype. The chain uses TRBV27 and TRBJ2-7; 8 bases agree with TRBD2. The CDR3 is made up of 15 amino acids. The V and J ends lost 1 base and 2 bases, in that order; junction bases with no gene match: 4. Per the germline V gene, CDR1 is MNHEY and CDR2 is SMNVEV (reference sequence). The chain's CDR3 is CASSLWSGGPYEQYF. The CDR3 DNA reads TGTGCCAGCAGTTTATGGTCGGGAGGGCCCTACGAGCAGTACTTC.

The V gene is TRBV12-3 or TRBV12-4, the J gene TRBJ2-5; 11 nucleotides match TRBD2. The ends lost 5 bases at V and 0 bases at J; junction bases unmatched: 17. The length of the CDR3 is 20 residues. The CDR3 protein is CASSSAYSGLADTYQETQYF. CDR3 coding DNA: TGTGCCAGCAGTAGCGCGTATTCGGGACTAGCGGATACGTACCAAGAGACCCAGTACTTC.

The chain uses TRBV12-5 and TRBJ2-5; 8 nucleotides agree with TRBD2. Looked up from germline, CDR1 is LGHNT and CDR2 is FRNRAP. The CDR3 spans 14 residues. V trimming: 2 bases; J trimming: 5 bases; junction bases outside the gene matches: 4. This CDR3 is CASGLSGSGETQYF. For the CDR3, the DNA is TGTGCTAGTGGTTTGAGCGGGAGTGGCGAGACCCAGTACTTC.

This clonotype was picked up a small number of times. This chain joins TRBV7-2 and TRBJ1-1; tentative D call: TRBD1 (5 bases). Trimming pared 2 bases from V and 8 bases from J, leaving 18 bases between. CDR3 size: 15 residues. The V gene's germline CDR1 is SGHTA and CDR2 FQGNSA. The CDR3 DNA follows: TGTGCCAGCAGCTTAAGGTTTGGGGACGCCTTGGAAGCTTTCTTT. Translation: CASSLRFGDALEAFF.

This clonotype was counted many times. V is TRBV4-2 and J is TRBJ2-1; 11 bases map to TRBD2. V shed 3 bases, J shed 7 bases, and the junction held 8 bases outside the gene matches. This CDR3 is 16 amino acids long. Germline CDR1 and CDR2: LGHNA and YNFKEQ. CDR3 protein: CASSHQLAGEWNEQFF. DNA of the CDR3: TGTGCCAGCAGCCACCAACTAGCGGGAGAATGGAATGAGCAGTTCTTC.

This clonotype was seen a single time. The genes are TRBV2 and TRBJ1-5; D is unclear. CDR1 is SNHLY and CDR2 is FYNNEI in the germline V gene. CDR3 length equals 13 residues. V gave up 6 bases and J gave up 1 base, with 7 bases separating them. The DNA of the CDR3 is TGTGCCAGCAGAGGACGCAGCAATCAGCCCCAGCATTTT. Translated: CASRGRSNQPQHF.

This clonotype showed up just once. A much larger clone sits a single nucleotide away, making a read error possible. The rearrangement uses TRBV4-3 and TRBJ2-7; 8 nucleotides align to TRBD1. CDR3 length equals 13 residues. V shed 9 bases, J shed 6 bases, and the junction held 10 bases outside the gene matches. The germline CDR1 and CDR2 sequences are LGHNA and YSLEER. Here the CDR3 DNA reads TGCGCCAGAAGCTTAGACAGGGGTGGCGAGCAGTACTTC. Its protein is CARSLDRGGEQYF.

The chain is built from TRBV4-3 and TRBJ2-7; TRBD1 matches 8 bases. Germline CDR1 is LGHNA and CDR2 is YSLEER. Unmatched junction bases numbered 6, after V lost 1 base and J lost 4 bases. The CDR3 runs to 15 residues. For the CDR3, the DNA is TGCGCCAGCAGCCAAGCTTGGCAGGGGGCTTACGAGCAGTACTTC. The encoded protein is CASSQAWQGAYEQYF.